This record covers a single TCR beta chain. This record belongs to a study of cytomegalovirus exposure and HLA in healthy donors. V lost 6 bases and J 2 bases, leaving 7 bases between the germline ends. From germline, CDR1 is MNHEY and CDR2 SVGAGI. The CDR3 is 13 amino acids. The PCR was carried out with 60 Vbeta primers and 13 Jbeta primers. TCRdb keeps only in-frame clones here, not all; method: immunoSEQ multiplex PCR. The sample has over 100,000 clones, approximately 76% seen once. The chain links TRBV6-5 to TRBJ2-2, with D possibly being TRBD1 (6 bases). This receptor was obtained from a woman between 50 and 59 years old in good health and CMV-seropositive. The sample was PBMCs. CDR3 in amino acids: CASRDSNTGELFF. As DNA, the CDR3 is TGTGCCAGCAGGGACAGTAACACCGGGGAGCTGTTTTTT.